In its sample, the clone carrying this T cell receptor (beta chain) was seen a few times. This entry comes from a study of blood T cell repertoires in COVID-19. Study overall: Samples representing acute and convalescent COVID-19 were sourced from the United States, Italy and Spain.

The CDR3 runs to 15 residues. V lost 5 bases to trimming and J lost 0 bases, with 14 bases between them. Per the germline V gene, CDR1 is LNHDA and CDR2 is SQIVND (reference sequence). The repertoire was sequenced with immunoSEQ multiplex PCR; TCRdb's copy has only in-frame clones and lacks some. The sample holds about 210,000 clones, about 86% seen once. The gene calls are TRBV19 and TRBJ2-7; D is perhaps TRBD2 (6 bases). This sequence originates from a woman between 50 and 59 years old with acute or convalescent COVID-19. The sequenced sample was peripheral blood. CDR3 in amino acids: CASSVTSSSSYEQYF. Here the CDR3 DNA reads TGTGCCAGTAGTGTAACTAGCTCCAGCTCCTACGAGCAGTACTTC.